This TCR beta chain was retrieved from a study of control samples from healthy donors and cancer patients. V lost 6 bases and J lost 4, with 13 bases in between. The germline CDR1 and CDR2 sequences are SEHNR and FQNEAQ (reference sequence). This CDR3 is built from 13 residues. Only in-frame clones appear in the TCRdb table, and some are missing; sequencing was by immunoSEQ multiplex PCR. The table includes 70,000 to 95,000 clones, approximately 93% detected once. The receptor's source is a woman aged 40 to 55 with lung cancer. This chain links TRBV7-9 with TRBJ2-7, with D maybe TRBD1 (5 bases). Sample: PBMCs. The CDR3 DNA is TGTGCCAGCAGGATGGGGCTTGAGTACGAGCAGTACTTC. It yields the protein CASRMGLEYEQYF.